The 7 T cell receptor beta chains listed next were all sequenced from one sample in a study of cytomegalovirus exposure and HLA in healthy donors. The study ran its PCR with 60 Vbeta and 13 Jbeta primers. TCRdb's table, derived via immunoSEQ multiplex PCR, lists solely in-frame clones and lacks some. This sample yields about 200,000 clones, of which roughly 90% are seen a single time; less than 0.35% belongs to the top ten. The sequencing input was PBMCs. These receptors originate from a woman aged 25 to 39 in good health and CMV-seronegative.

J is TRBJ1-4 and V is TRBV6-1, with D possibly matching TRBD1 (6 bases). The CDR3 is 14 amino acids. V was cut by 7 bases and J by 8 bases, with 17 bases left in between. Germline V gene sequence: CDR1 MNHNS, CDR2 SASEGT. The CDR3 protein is CASTPTGTGEKLFF. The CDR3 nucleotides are TGTGCCAGCACCCCAACAGGGACGGGCGAAAAACTGTTTTTT.

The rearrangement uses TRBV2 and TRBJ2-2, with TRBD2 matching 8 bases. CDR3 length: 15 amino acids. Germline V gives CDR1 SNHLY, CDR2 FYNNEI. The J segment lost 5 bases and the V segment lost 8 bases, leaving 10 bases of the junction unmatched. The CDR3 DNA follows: TGTGCCAGCCTAAGTCCCGCGGGAGGTACCGGGGAGCTGTTTTTT. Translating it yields CASLSPAGGTGELFF.

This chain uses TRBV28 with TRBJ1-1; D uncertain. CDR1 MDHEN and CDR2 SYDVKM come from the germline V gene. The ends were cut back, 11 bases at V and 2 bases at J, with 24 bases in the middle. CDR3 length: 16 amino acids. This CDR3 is CASSSPTLEGNTEAFF. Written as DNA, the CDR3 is TGTGCCTCGAGCTCCCCTACACTCGAGGGTAACACTGAAGCTTTCTTT.

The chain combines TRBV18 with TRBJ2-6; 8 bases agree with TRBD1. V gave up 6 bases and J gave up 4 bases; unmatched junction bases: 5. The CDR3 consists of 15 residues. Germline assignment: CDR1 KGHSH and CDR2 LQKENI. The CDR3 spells CASSRQGTGANVLTF. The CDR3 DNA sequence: TGTGCCAGCTCGCGACAGGGGACCGGGGCCAACGTCCTGACTTTC.

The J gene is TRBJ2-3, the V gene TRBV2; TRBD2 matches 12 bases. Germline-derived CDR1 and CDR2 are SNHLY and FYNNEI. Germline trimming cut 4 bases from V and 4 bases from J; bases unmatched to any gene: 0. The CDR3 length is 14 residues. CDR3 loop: CASSGLAGADTQYF. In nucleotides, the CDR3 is TGTGCCAGCAGTGGACTAGCGGGGGCAGATACGCAGTATTTT.

CDR3 sequence: CASIKQGPQGGGYTF. DNA for the CDR3: TGTGCCAGCATCAAACAGGGTCCCCAAGGGGGTGGCTACACCTTC. The chain joins TRBV6-6 to TRBJ1-2, with a tentative D call TRBD1 (6 bases). Trimming left V 7 bases short and J 7 bases short, with 22 bases between. The CDR3 runs 15 residues. Per germline, CDR1 MNHNY and CDR2 SVGAGI (reference sequence).

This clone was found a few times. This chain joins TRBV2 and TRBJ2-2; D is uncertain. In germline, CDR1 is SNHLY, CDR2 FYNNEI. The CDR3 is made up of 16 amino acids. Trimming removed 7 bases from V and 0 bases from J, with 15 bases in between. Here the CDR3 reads CASTLSWASNTGELFF. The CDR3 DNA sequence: TGTGCCAGCACGCTGTCGTGGGCATCGAACACCGGGGAGCTGTTTTTT. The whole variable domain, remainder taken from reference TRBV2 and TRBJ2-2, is EPEVTQTPSHQVTQMGQEVILRCVPISNHLYFYWYRQILGQKVEFLVSFYNNEISEKSEIFDDQFSVERPDGSNFTLKIRSTKLEDSAMYFCASTLSWASNTGELFFGEGSRLTVL.